This T cell receptor beta chain was sequenced in a study of beta chain features in type 1 diabetes listed by TCRdb under 2018. About the investigation overall: Mean age, gender distribution, total cell number and subset yield were not different between patients and healthy donors. Across all samples, about 110 million sorted cells were examined, and cell number per subset correlated strongly with RNA yield. Regulatory and stem cell-like memory subsets were isolated from only 8 patients and about 8 healthy donors, whereas naive and central memory subsets came from all 30 or so donors. The study compared TCRB repertoires of sorted circulating CD4+ T cell subsets between recently diagnosed type 1 diabetes patients and matched healthy donors.

The entire isolated RNA was reverse transcribed using the High Capacity cDNA Reverse Transcription Kit, and thus expressed TCRB transcripts were sequenced. Deep immunoSEQ sequencing was performed on naive, central memory and regulatory T cell samples, with an average of about 4 million total reads per sample. After sorted cells were lysed in RLT buffer, RNA was extracted with DNase-treated RNeasy Micro or Mini kits, with the choice depending on cell number. To prevent cross-contamination, every cell subset was processed on its own, while patient and healthy donor samples were processed together. Using the immunoSEQ multiplex PCR, TCRB sequences were amplified from cDNA into 87-bp fragments spanning the CDR3 region. The amplicons were sequenced using the Illumina HiSeq platform. As for the authors' bioinformatics: Synthetic template baselines were used to correct PCR bias computationally, reads within Hamming distance 2 were collapsed, and singletons that could not be merged were discarded. Reads were aligned against IMGT to assign V, D and J genes, CDR3 length and insertions or deletions at six rearrangement sites. Within each subset, clonotype counts were normalized to the number of sorted cells before true diversity and Gini coefficients were calculated with the tcR R package. Repertoire sharing was quantified using the overlap coefficient calculated on TCRB nucleotide sequences. Not all clones reach the TCRdb copy of this immuneACCESS table, which keeps in-frame sequences only. Checked studies attribute under half of the gap to unresolved V genes and leave the rest unexplained. That table is the source of V, J and clone size, and D and trimming were worked out from the DNA. This sample holds more than 300,000 clones; roughly 8% were observed only once. The ten top clones hold less than 0.45% of the sample.

Beyond this particular receptor, the publication reports: Fewer insertions and more nucleotide deletions at VDJ recombination sites were observed in patients with type 1 diabetes, implying thymic rearrangement abnormalities. Because the HLA sub-analyses included only small numbers of individuals, any influence of HLA type on TCRB rearrangement was left unresolved. Type 1 diabetes patients showed a moderate but significant shortening of TCRB CDR3 length in all four CD4+ subsets. Naive, central memory and regulatory TCRB repertoires appeared more similar among patients than among healthy donors. Because cDNA was sequenced instead of genomic DNA, highly expressing activated cells could be over-represented, though the groups showed no difference in activation or CD3 levels. Shorter templates might be favored by PCR, yet because patient and control samples were amplified and corrected together, any such skew would affect both groups equally.

A single peripheral blood draw of roughly 0.11 L on average was collected from each donor into heparinised tubes. Using a panel that included CD45RO, CCR7, CD25, CD127, CD95 and CD27, naive, central memory, regulatory and stem cell-like memory CD4+ T cells were sorted on a BD FACSAria II. A purity above 98% was achieved for all sorted populations. PBMCs were isolated immediately by Lymphoprep density gradient centrifugation and stained directly without culture. To minimize batch effects, samples were stained and sorted in pairs, one healthy donor with one patient per experiment. Details on this clone: No cognate antigen has been identified for it. No much larger clone exists at a distance of one base, and base qualities are not known.

From the germline V gene (reference sequence), CDR1 is MNHEY and CDR2 is SMNVEV. At the junction V is shortened by 4 bases and J by 1 base, with 8 bases in between. The CDR3 holds 13 amino acids from the cysteine to the phenylalanine. Kept here is only the CDR3 DNA, which spans 39 bases and is read in frame from base 1. The chain links TRBV27 with TRBJ2-7; TRBD1 could be the D gene, as 5 bases match. The sequence was collected from a woman aged 18 to 35 in good health. The sample consisted of central memory CD4+ T cells from blood. The CDR3 corresponds to CASSYRNSYEQYF. The bases are TGTGCCAGCAGTTACAGGAATTCCTACGAGCAGTACTTC.